The T cell receptor (beta chain) under discussion was sequenced for a study of blood T cells in healthy people across ages. Study-wide findings and caveats: Strong correlation linked observed beta diversity and percent naive T cells. Unsorted PBMC material precluded a definitive naive versus antigen-experienced comparison. Not knowing donor CMV status may have confounded expanded clonotype changes.

As concerns this clonotype: Its antigen is not identified.

The CDR3 runs 15 residues. Trimming took off 6 bases at V and 0 bases at J, with 12 bases between the two ends. Germline lookup yields CDR1 DFQATT and CDR2 SNEGSKA (reference sequence). A second PCR, run for about 7 to 11 cycles, used a sample-barcoded 5' primer plus a J-beta primer mix. The template-switch adaptor was a 5' adaptor with 12 random nucleotides. It tagged each cDNA molecule. TCRdb ran MiXCR on the 5' RACE reads and lists one entry per CDR3 protein. The table has over 1,500,000 distinct CDR3 sequences, 30% to 40% seen once. The receptor was isolated from a human donor in good health. Specimen: blood. The chain joins TRBV20-1 to TRBJ1-6, with D perhaps matching TRBD1 (5 bases). CDR3 in DNA: TGCAGTGCCCCCCAGGGTTCCTCCTATAATTCACCCCTCCACTTT. Protein: CSAPQGSSYNSPLHF.